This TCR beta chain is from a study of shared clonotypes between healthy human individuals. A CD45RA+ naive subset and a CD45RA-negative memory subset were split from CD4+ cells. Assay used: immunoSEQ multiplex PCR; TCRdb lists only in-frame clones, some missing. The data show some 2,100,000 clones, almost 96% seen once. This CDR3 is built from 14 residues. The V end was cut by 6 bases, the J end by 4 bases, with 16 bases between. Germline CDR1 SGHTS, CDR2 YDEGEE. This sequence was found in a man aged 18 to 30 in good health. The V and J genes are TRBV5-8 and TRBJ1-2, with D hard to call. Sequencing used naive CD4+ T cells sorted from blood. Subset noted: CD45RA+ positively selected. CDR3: CASNGLGKSYGYTF. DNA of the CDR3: TGTGCCAGCAATGGGTTGGGGAAGTCCTATGGCTACACCTTC. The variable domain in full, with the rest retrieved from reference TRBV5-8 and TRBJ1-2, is EAGVTQSPTHLIKTRGQQATLRCSPISGHTSVYWYQQALGLGLQFLLWYDEGEERNRGNFPPRFSGRQFPNYSSELNVNALELEDSALYLCASNGLGKSYGYTFGSGTRLTVV.